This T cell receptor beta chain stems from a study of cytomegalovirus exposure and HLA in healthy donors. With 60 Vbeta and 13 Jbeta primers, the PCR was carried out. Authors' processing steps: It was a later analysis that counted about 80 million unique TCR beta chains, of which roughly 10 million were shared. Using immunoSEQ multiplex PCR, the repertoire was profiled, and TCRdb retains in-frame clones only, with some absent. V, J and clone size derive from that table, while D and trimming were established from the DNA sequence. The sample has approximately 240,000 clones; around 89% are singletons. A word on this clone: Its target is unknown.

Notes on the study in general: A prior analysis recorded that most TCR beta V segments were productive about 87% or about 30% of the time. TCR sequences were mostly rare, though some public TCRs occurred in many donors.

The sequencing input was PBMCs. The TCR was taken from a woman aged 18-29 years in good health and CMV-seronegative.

As DNA, the CDR3 is TGTGCCTGGAGTGTATTTTCAGGCGTAGCTGAAGCTTTCTTT. Its translation: CAWSVFSGVAEAFF. This sequence joins TRBV30 and TRBJ1-1; D gene unclear. V shed 0 bases and J shed 6 bases, with 14 bases lying between them. This CDR3 is 14 amino acids long. Germline-derived CDR1 and CDR2 are GTSNPN and SVGIG (reference sequence).